This passage covers 12 T cell receptor beta chains from one sample sequenced in a study of T cells in Graves' hyperthyroidism and ophthalmopathy. Template material for amplifying TCR beta CDR3 regions consisted of RNA transcripts. The TCR CDR3 was amplified in a first-round RT-PCR using the HTBI primer set. TCRdb re-analysed the multiplex PCR reads in MiXCR, keeping a single row per CDR3 protein. The sample lists hundreds of thousands of distinct CDR3 sequences, about 14% occurring once. Specimen: blood. All receptors derive from a woman under 30 with Graves' hyperthyroidism.

This clonotype was seen at least ten times. The chain carries TRBV27 and TRBJ2-7; 9 bases are shared with TRBD2. This CDR3 contains 15 residues. V shed 6 bases and J 4 bases; nucleotides not matched to a gene: 10. Germline assignment: CDR1 MNHEY and CDR2 SMNVEV (reference sequence). The CDR3 DNA is TGTGCCAGCAGCCAGACTAGCGGAGAAAAATACGAGCAGTACTTC. It is translated as CASSQTSGEKYEQYF.

The chain links TRBV18 to TRBJ2-7, with 8 nucleotides matching TRBD2. Trimming at V came to 5 bases and at J to 5 bases, leaving 11 bases not matched to a gene. Germline V gives CDR1 KGHSH, CDR2 LQKENI. The CDR3 runs 15 residues. CDR3 bases: TGTGCCAGCTCAACTAAAGCGGGAGCGAGGGACGAGCAGTACTTC. Translating it yields CASSTKAGARDEQYF.

This clonotype was seen repeatedly, ten times or more. The V and J genes are TRBV6-5 and TRBJ2-5; D unresolved. Trimming pared 2 bases from V and 5 bases from J, leaving 15 bases between. The CDR3 contains 15 residues. Germline V CDR1 and CDR2: MNHEY, SVGAGI. This chain's CDR3 is CASSYISTFKETQYF. The DNA of the CDR3 is TGTGCCAGCAGTTACATTTCGACTTTTAAGGAGACCCAGTACTTC.

This clonotype has a handful of counts. The chain combines TRBV9 with TRBJ1-6; perhaps TRBD1 as D (5 bases). Per germline, CDR1 SGDLS and CDR2 YYNGEE. This CDR3 comprises 16 residues. V was cut by 3 bases and J by 10 bases, with 20 bases left in between. CDR3 region: CASSEKLGTQYSPLHF. The CDR3, as DNA: TGTGCCAGCAGCGAGAAACTGGGGACGCAGTACTCACCCCTCCACTTT.

This clonotype was counted many times. The CDR3 spells CASSQENGELFF. The CDR3 coding sequence is TGTGCCAGCAGCCAAGAGAACGGGGAGCTGTTTTTT. The chain has TRBV3-1 and TRBJ2-2; no definite D call. The CDR3 has 12 amino acids. In germline, CDR1 is LGHDT, CDR2 YNNKEL (reference sequence). V shed 0 bases and J shed 7 bases, with 3 bases lying between them.

This clonotype was recorded a few times. The rearrangement joins TRBV20-1 to TRBJ1-5, with a possible D match to TRBD1 (5 bases). This CDR3 has 13 residues. V lost 1 base, J lost 7 bases, and 11 bases lay in between. From germline, CDR1 is DFQATT and CDR2 SNEGSKA (reference sequence). CDR3 DNA: TGCAGTGCTAGAGGGGGAGGGACCCAGCCCCAGCATTTT. It is translated as CSARGGGTQPQHF.

This clonotype was detected many times. The gene calls are TRBV10-3 and TRBJ2-2; D is possibly TRBD2 (6 bases). The ends were cut back, 10 bases at V and 3 bases at J, with 12 bases in the middle. Germline V gene lookup returns CDR1 ENHRY and CDR2 SYGVKD. The CDR3 extends over 13 amino acids. The CDR3 nucleotides are TGTGCCACCGGGGGACTTGACACCGGGGAGCTGTTTTTT. Amino acid sequence: CATGGLDTGELFF.

The chain carries TRBV9 and TRBJ2-2, with D hard to call. The CDR3 is made up of 13 amino acids. From germline, CDR1 is SGDLS and CDR2 YYNGEE. V lost 3 bases and J 3 bases, leaving 6 bases between the germline ends. DNA for the CDR3: TGTGCCAGCAGCGACCGATACACCGGGGAGCTGTTTTTT. This codes for CASSDRYTGELFF.

There are many counts of this clonotype. V is TRBV28 and J is TRBJ2-1; D ambiguous. The CDR3 consists of 17 residues. With 2 bases removed from V and 0 bases from J, the gap between germline ends came to 14 bases. Germline V lookup: CDR1 MDHEN, CDR2 SYDVKM. The CDR3 coding sequence is TGTGCCAGCAGTTTAGTTCTTAGCCCTAACTCCTACAATGAGCAGTTCTTC. Its translation is CASSLVLSPNSYNEQFF. Based on the CDR3 plus reference TRBV28 and TRBJ2-1, the full variable domain is DVKVTQSSRYLVKRTGEKVFLECVQDMDHENMFWYRQDPGLGLRLIYFSYDVKMKEKGDIPEGYSVSREKKERFSLILESASTNQTSMYLCASSLVLSPNSYNEQFFGPGTRLTVL.

This chain connects TRBV7-9 to TRBJ1-1; D ambiguous. V lost 5 bases and J 1 base, leaving 11 bases between the germline ends. The germline V gene encodes CDR1 SEHNR and CDR2 FQNEAQ (reference sequence). This CDR3 has 14 residues. The CDR3 DNA is TGTGCCAGCAGCCCGAGGGTAACGAACACTGAAGCTTTCTTT. Encoded protein: CASSPRVTNTEAFF.

The sample holds many counts of this clonotype. The V and J genes are TRBV7-2 and TRBJ2-7, with D tentatively TRBD2 (5 bases). The CDR3 extends over 13 amino acids. Germline-derived CDR1 and CDR2 are SGHTA and FQGNSA. V dropped 4 bases and J dropped 5 bases, with 12 bases sitting between them. This CDR3 reads CASSSDTRDEQYF. CDR3 in DNA: TGTGCCAGCAGCTCAGACACTAGGGACGAGCAGTACTTC.

This clonotype showed up just a few times. V gene TRBV19 combines with J gene TRBJ1-1, with D unresolved. The germline V and J ends were trimmed by 4 bases and 0 bases, with 12 bases remaining between them. CDR1 and CDR2 (germline): LNHDA, SQIVND (reference sequence). The CDR3 totals 15 residues. The CDR3 bases are TGTGCCAGTAGTAGTGGCGGAATAATGAACACTGAAGCTTTCTTT. As protein: CASSSGGIMNTEAFF.